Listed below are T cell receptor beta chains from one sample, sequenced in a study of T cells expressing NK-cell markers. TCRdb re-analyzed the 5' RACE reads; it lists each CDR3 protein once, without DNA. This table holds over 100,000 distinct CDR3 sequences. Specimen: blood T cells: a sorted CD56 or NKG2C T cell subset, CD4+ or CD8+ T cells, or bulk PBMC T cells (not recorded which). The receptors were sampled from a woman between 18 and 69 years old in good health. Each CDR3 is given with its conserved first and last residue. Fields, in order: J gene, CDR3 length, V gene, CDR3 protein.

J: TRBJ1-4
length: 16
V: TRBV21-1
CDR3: CASSMARGRSKEKLFF

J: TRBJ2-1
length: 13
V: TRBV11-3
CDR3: CASSPGTYNEQFF

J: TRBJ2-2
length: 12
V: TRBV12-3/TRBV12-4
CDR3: CASSSRFGELFF

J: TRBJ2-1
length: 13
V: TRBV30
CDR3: CAWSPLLEGEQFF

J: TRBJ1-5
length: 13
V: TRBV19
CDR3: CASKRTGNQPQHF

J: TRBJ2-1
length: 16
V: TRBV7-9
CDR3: CASSGTGALSYNEQFF

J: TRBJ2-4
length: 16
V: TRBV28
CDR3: CASSSPPAWAKNIQYF

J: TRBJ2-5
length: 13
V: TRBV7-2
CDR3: CASTEGGGETQYF

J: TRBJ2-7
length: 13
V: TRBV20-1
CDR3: CSARVGISYEQYF

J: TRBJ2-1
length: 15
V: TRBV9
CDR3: CASGLQQGIDNEQFF

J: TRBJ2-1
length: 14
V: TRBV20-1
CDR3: CSASTGQDYNEQFF

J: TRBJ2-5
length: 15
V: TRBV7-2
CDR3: CASSPTSGGQETQYF

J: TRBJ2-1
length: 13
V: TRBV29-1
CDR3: CSVDRTVYNEQFF

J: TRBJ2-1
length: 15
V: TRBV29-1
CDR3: CSVEAQGSGGGEQFF

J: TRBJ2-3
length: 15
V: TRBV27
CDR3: CASSKTGGGADTQYF

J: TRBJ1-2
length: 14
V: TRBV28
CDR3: CASSLSRDNYGYTF

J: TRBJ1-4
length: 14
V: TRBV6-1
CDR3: CASTLQGAGEKLFF

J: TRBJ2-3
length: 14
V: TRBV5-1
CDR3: CASSLGSTTDTQYF

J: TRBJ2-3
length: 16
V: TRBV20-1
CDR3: CSARDEHSSSLDTQYF

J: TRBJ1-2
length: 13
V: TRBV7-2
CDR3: CASSPPLGYGYTF

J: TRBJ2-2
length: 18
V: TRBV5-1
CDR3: CASSWPSQGELNTGELFF

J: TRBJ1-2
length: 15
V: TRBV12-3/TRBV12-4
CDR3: CASSLTGNYNYGYTF

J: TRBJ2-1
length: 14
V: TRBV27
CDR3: CASSFPGYYNEQFF

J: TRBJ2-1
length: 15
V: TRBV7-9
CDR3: CASSLGGSTYNEQFF

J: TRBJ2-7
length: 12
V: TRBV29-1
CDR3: CSVEGNGYEQYF

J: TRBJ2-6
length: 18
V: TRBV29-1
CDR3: CSVEDPGPTISGANVLTF

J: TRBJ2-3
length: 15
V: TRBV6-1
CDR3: CASSQQGVSTDTQYF

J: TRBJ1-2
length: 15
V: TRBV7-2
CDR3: CASSLALSGGGGYTF

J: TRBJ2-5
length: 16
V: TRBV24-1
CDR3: CATSDSQGALIETQYF

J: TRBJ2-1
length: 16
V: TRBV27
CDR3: CASRGLAGAPYNEQFF

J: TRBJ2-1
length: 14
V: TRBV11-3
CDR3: CASSSGGSYNEQFF

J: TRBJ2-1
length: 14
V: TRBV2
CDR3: CASSEALAYNEQFF

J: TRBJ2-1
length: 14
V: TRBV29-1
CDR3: CSVVIGSSYNEQFF

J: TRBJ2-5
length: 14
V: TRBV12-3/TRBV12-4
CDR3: CASTPSGAQETQYF

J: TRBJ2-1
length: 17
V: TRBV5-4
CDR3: CASSLGDTGEAYNEQFF

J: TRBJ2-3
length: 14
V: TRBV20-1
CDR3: CSARGRGDGDTQYF

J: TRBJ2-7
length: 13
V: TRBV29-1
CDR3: CSAVAGLAGEQYF

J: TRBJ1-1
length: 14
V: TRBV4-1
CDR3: CASSHRGLNTEAFF

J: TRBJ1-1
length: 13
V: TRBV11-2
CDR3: CASSFWPVPEAFF

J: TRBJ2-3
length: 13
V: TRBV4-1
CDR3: CASSQLRTDTQYF

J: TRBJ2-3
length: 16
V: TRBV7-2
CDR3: CASSPWGAGFTDTQYF

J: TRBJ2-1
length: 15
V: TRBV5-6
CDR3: CASSQMTSGVNEQFF

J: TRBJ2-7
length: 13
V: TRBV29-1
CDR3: CSVAAGLNYEQYF

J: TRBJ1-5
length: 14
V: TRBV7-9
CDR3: CASSPEAGAQPQHF

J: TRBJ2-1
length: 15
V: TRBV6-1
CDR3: CASTTSGTSYNEQFF